The clone carrying this TCR beta chain was observed at least ten times. Its antigen is not known. The data were obtained in a study of T-cell memory formation after mild COVID-19. Study overall: TCR clusters showed largely donor specificity. Study results and caveats: CD4+ contracting clones lay mainly in CM and EM, CD8+ ones in EMRA. Memory cells collected pre-infection included some clones that later responded, suggesting cross-reactive memory joined. Contracting clones from day 15 to 85 showed balanced CD4/CD8; later expanders favored CD4+.

This CDR3 contains 13 residues. Germline V gene lookup returns CDR1 GTSNPN and CDR2 SVGIG (reference sequence). TCRdb re-called the 5' RACE reads with MiXCR, one entry per CDR3 protein. The profile covers about 44,000 distinct CDR3 sequences, with less than 8% appearing a single time and about 0.8% taken by the ten largest. The chain combines TRBV30 with TRBJ2-4; either TRBD1 or TRBD2 may supply D (5 bases each). The source material was PBMCs or a T cell subset sorted from them (not recorded which). The TCR originated in an adult who had mild COVID-19 (a few samples of this study predate the infection). Cell type and time point are not known. The CDR3 sequence: CAHSTGTQNIQYF. In nucleotides, the CDR3 is TGTGCACATTCGACGGGGACCCAAAACATTCAGTACTTC.